This T cell receptor (beta chain) originates from a study of blood T cell repertoires in COVID-19. TCRdb's copy holds only in-frame clones and misses some; the assay was immunoSEQ multiplex PCR. Here the sample spans roughly 180,000 clones, approximately 86% being singletons. From germline, CDR1 is LNHDA and CDR2 SQIVND (reference sequence). The CDR3 has 15 residues. Trimming cost V 3 bases and J 2 bases, with 14 bases left between them. The clonotype comes from a man aged 70-80 years with active or convalescent COVID-19. The sequencing input was peripheral blood. The chain combines TRBV19 with TRBJ2-7; D perhaps matches TRBD2 (5 bases). Here the CDR3 DNA reads TGTGCCAGTAGTATTGCATCCGGAGGTCCCTACGAGCAGTACTTC. Its translation is CASSIASGGPYEQYF. Based on the CDR3 plus reference TRBV19 and TRBJ2-7, the full variable domain is DGGITQSPKYLFRKEGQNVTLSCEQNLNHDAMYWYRQDPGQGLRLIYYSQIVNDFQKGDIAEGYSVSREKKESFPLTVTSAQKNPTAFYLCASSIASGGPYEQYFGPGTRLTVT.